This T cell receptor beta chain stems from a study of OX40 agonist ivuxolimab in advanced cancers. Repertoires were generated with immunoSEQ multiplex PCR, while TCRdb's copy carries only in-frame clones and drops some. In the table there are over 20,000 clones, around four fifths of which are singletons. The study sampled blood at baseline, cycle 4 day 1, and cycle 7 day 1. CDR3 length: 16 residues. Germline CDR1 is MDHEN and CDR2 is SYDVKM. V was pared by 6 bases and J by 1 base, with 8 bases of the junction left unmatched. This clone has just one count. The TCR originated in an adult with an advanced solid tumor such as melanoma, head and neck, liver or kidney cancer. The chain combines TRBV28 with TRBJ2-2, with 7 bases matching TRBD1. The material was CD4+ or CD8+ T cells sorted from blood, obtained in a trial of the OX40 agonist ivuxolimab. The CDR3 reads CASSPPTGMNTGELFF. CDR3 nucleotides: TGTGCCAGCAGCCCACCGACAGGGATGAACACCGGGGAGCTGTTTTTT.